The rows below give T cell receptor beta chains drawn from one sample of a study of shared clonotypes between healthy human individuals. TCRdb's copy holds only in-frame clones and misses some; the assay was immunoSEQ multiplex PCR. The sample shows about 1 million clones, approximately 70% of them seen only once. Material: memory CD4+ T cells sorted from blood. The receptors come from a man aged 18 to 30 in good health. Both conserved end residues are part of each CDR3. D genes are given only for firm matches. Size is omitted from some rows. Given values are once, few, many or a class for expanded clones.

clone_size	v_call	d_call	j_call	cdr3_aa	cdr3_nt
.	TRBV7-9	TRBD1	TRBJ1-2	CASSEQTGTGPSVF	TGTGCCAGCAGCGAACAAACCGGGACAGGGCCTTCGGTCTTC
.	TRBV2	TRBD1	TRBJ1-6	CASRIGTDNSPLHF	TGTGCCAGCAGGATCGGGACAGATAATTCACCCCTCCACTTT
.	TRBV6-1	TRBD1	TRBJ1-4	CASSVAGGVEKLFF	TGTGCCAGCAGCGTAGCAGGGGGCGTTGAAAAACTGTTTTTT
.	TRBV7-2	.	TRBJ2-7	CASSLARYEQYF	TGTGCCAGCAGCTTAGCACGATACGAGCAGTACTTC
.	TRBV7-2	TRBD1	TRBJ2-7	CASSFTRTGSNEQYF	TGTGCCAGCAGCTTTACCAGGACAGGGAGCAACGAGCAGTACTTC
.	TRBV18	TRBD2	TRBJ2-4	CASSPPPTSMGLAKNIQYF	TGTGCCAGCTCACCACCGCCGACTAGCATGGGACTAGCCAAAAACATTCAGTACTTC
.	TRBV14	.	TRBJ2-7	CASSPRRAGTGGSYEQYF	TGTGCCAGCAGCCCTAGGCGAGCCGGGACGGGTGGATCCTACGAGCAGTACTTC
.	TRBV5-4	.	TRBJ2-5	CASSLNDREETQYF	TGTGCCAGCAGCTTGAACGATAGAGAAGAGACCCAGTACTTC
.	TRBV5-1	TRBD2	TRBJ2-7	CASSDGTSGRPRSYEQYF	TGCGCCAGCAGCGACGGGACTAGCGGGAGGCCCCGCTCCTACGAGCAGTACTTC
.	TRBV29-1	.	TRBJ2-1	CSADDYNEQFF	TGCAGCGCCGACGATTACAATGAGCAGTTCTTC
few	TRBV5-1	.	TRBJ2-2	CASSTTGTTGELFF	TGCGCCAGCAGCACTACAGGGACCACCGGGGAGCTGTTTTTT
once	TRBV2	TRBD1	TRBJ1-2	CATSIGQELNGYTF	TGTGCCACCTCAATCGGACAGGAGCTTAATGGCTACACCTTC
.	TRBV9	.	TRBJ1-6	CASSVDGWNNSPLHF	TGTGCCAGCAGCGTAGACGGGTGGAATAATTCACCCCTCCACTTT
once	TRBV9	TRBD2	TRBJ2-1	CASSVDRGRFYNEQFF	TGTGCCAGCAGCGTAGATCGCGGGAGGTTCTACAATGAGCAGTTCTTC
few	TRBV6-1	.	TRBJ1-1	CASSDSPDTEAFF	TGTGCCAGCAGTGATTCTCCTGACACTGAAGCTTTCTTT
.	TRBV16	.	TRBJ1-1	CASSHVQPGAINTEAFF	TGTGCCAGCAGCCACGTGCAACCGGGGGCCATTAACACTGAAGCTTTCTTT
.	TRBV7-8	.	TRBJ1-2	CASSSRIGLKGSNYGYTF	TGTGCCAGCAGCTCCCGAATCGGTTTAAAGGGTTCTAACTATGGCTACACCTTC
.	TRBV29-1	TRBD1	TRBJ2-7	CSVRLGQGFDEQYF	TGCAGCGTGCGTTTGGGACAGGGGTTTGACGAGCAGTACTTC
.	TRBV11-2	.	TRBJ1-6	CASSFADSPLHF	TGTGCCAGCAGCTTCGCGGATTCACCCCTCCACTTT
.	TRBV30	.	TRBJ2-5	CAWSVRETQYF	TGTGCCTGGAGTGTCCGAGAGACCCAGTACTTC
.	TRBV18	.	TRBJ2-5	CASSRLGGAGLETQYF	TGTGCCAGCTCACGGTTAGGAGGAGCAGGGCTAGAGACCCAGTACTTC
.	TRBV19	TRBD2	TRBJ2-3	CASSIRLAGGSSTDTQYF	TGTGCCAGTAGTATCCGGCTAGCGGGAGGGTCTAGCACAGATACGCAGTATTTT
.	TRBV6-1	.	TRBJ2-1	CASSEYPPHRASGNEQFF	TGTGCCAGCAGTGAATACCCTCCACACAGGGCCTCGGGCAATGAGCAGTTCTTC
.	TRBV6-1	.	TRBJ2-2	CASSDRTTGELFF	TGTGCCAGCAGTGACAGGACCACCGGGGAGCTGTTTTTT
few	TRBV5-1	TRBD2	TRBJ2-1	CASSLRAGAYNEQFF	TGCGCCAGCAGCTTGCGAGCGGGGGCTTACAATGAGCAGTTCTTC
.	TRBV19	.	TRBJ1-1	CASSTIIRTAKNTEAFF	TGTGCCAGTAGTACCATAATCAGGACAGCCAAGAACACTGAAGCTTTCTTT
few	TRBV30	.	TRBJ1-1	CAWSTQRNTEAFF	TGTGCCTGGAGTACACAGAGGAACACTGAAGCTTTCTTT
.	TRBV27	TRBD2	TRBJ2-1	CASNLGLTSYNEQFF	TGTGCCAGCAATCTGGGACTAACGTCCTACAATGAGCAGTTCTTC
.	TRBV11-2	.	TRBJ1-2	CASSLVDGADPYGYTF	TGTGCCAGCAGCTTAGTGGACGGTGCGGACCCGTATGGCTACACCTTC
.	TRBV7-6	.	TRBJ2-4	CASSGRLVIAKNIQYF	TGTGCCAGCAGCGGACGACTAGTAATTGCCAAAAACATTCAGTACTTC
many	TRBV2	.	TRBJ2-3	CASSGSATPTDTQYF	TGTGCCAGCTCCGGGAGCGCGACACCTACAGATACGCAGTATTTT